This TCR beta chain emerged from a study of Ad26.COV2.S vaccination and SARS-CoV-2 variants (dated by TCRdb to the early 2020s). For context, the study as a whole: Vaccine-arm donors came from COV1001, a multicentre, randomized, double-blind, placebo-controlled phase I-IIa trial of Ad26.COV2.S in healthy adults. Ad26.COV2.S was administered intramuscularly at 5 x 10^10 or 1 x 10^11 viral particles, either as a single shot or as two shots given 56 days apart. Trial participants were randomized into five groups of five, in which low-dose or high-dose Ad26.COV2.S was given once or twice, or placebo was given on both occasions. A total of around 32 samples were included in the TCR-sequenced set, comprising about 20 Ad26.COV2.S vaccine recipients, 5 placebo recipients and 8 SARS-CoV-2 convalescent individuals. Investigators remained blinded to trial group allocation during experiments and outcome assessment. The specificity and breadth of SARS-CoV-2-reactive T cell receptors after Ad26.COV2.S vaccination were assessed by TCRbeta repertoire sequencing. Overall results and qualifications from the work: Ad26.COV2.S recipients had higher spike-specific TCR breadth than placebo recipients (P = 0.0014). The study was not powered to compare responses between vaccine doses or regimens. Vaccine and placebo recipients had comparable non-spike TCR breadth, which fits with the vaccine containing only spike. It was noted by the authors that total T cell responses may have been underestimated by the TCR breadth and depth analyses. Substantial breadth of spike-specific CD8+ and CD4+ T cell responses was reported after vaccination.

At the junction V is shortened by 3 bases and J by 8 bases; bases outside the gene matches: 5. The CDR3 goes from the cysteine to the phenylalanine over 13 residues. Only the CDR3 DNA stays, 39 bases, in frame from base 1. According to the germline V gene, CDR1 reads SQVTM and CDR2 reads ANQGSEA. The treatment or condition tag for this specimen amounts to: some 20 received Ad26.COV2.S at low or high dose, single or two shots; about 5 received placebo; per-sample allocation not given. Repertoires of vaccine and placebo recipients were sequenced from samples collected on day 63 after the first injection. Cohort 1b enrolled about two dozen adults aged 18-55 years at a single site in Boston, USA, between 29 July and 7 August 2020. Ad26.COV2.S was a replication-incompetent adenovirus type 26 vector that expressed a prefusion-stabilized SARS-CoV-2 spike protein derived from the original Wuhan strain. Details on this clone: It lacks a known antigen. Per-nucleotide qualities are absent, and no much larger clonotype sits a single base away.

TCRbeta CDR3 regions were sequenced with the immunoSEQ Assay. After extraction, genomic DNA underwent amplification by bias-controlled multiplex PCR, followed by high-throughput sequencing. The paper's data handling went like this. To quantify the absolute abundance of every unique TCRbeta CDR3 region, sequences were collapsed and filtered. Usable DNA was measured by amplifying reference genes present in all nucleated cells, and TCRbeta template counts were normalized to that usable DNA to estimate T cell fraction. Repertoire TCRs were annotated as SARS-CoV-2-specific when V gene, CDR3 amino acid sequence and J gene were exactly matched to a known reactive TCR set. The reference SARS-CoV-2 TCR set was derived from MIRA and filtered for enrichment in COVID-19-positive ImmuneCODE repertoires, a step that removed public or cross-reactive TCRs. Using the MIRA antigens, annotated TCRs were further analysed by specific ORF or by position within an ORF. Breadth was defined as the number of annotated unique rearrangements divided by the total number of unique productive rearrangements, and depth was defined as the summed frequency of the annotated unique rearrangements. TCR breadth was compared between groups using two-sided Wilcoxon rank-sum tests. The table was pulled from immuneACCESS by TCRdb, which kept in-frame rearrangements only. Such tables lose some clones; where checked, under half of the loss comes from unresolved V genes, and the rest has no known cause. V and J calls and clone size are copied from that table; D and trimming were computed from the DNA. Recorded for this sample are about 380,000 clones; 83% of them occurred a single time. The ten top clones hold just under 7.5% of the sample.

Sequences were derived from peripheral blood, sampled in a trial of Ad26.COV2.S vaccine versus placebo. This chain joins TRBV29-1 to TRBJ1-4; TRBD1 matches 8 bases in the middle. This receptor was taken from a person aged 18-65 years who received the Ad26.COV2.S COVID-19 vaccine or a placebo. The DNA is TGCAGCGTTGAGGACAGGGTTTCCGAAAAACTGTTTTTT. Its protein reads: CSVEDRVSEKLFF.